Below, 11 T cell receptor beta chains from the same sample are listed, as sequenced in a study of cytomegalovirus exposure and HLA in healthy donors. Measured with immunoSEQ multiplex PCR; TCRdb has only the in-frame clones, and not every one. The sample has about 300,000 clones, around 89% seen once; the top ten hold around 0.9%. Sequences were obtained from PBMCs. The receptors shown here come from a young woman in good health and CMV-seronegative.

This sequence joins TRBV7-2 and TRBJ2-7, with 8 nucleotides matching TRBD2. V trimming: 3 bases; J trimming: 3 bases; junction bases outside the gene matches: 7. Germline values: CDR1 SGHTA, CDR2 FQGNSA. This CDR3 is built from 15 residues. CDR3 loop: CASSFRAGAGYEQYF. The CDR3, as DNA: TGTGCCAGCAGCTTCCGAGCGGGAGCGGGCTACGAGCAGTACTTC.

The chain employs TRBV5-1 and TRBJ2-7, with a tentative D call TRBD1 (6 bases). CDR3 length: 15 residues. The V and J ends lost 0 bases and 7 bases respectively, with 17 bases between them. Germline lookup yields CDR1 SGHRS and CDR2 YFSETQ. The CDR3 nucleotides read TGCGCCAGCAGCTTGGAGGGGGTCAGCCTTTGGGAGCAGTACTTC. This gives the protein CASSLEGVSLWEQYF.

This chain joins TRBV27 and TRBJ2-3; 8 positions match TRBD2. Germline V lookup: CDR1 MNHEY, CDR2 SMNVEV (reference sequence). The CDR3 has 17 residues. Germline trimming cut 2 bases from V and 7 bases from J; bases unmatched to any gene: 14. CDR3 in DNA: TGTGCCAGCAGTTTAGCAACATTAGCGGGACACAGGAATACGCAGTATTTT. It translates to CASSLATLAGHRNTQYF.

This sequence joins TRBV19 and TRBJ2-7; 11 bases agree with TRBD2. V was pared by 5 bases and J by 9 bases, with 9 bases of the junction left unmatched. Germline lookup yields CDR1 LNHDA and CDR2 SQIVND (reference sequence). This CDR3 comprises 14 residues. For the CDR3, the DNA is TGTGCCAGTAGTGCGACTAGCGGGATACGAGGGCAGTACTTC. It yields the protein CASSATSGIRGQYF.

The chain is built from TRBV11-2 and TRBJ2-5, with a weak D call TRBD2 (5 bases). CDR3 length: 18 residues. Per the germline V gene, CDR1 is SGHAT and CDR2 is FQNNGV. V was cut by 1 base and J by 1 base, with 19 bases left in between. The chain's CDR3 is CASSLAKRLRDPQETQYF. CDR3 DNA: TGTGCCAGCAGCTTAGCTAAGCGGCTCCGGGATCCCCAAGAGACCCAGTACTTC.

The rearrangement joins TRBV5-6 to TRBJ1-5, with 7 nucleotides matching TRBD1. V shed 4 bases and J 4 bases; nucleotides not matched to a gene: 2. Looked up from germline, CDR1 is SGHDT and CDR2 is YYEEEE. The CDR3 covers 13 residues. The CDR3 DNA follows: TGTGCCAGCAGCCCCAGGGGGAATCAGCCCCAGCATTTT. This sequence encodes CASSPRGNQPQHF.

The V gene is TRBV19, the J gene TRBJ1-2, with 8 bases identical to TRBD1. After removal of 10 bases from V and 3 bases from J, the junction contained 7 bases not matched to a gene. Germline CDR1 is LNHDA and CDR2 is SQIVND (reference sequence). The CDR3 extends over 13 amino acids. This CDR3 is CATKGQVDYGYTF. The DNA for the CDR3 is TGTGCCACCAAGGGACAGGTGGACTATGGCTACACCTTC.

This clone has only a few counts. The chain links TRBV10-3 to TRBJ1-6, with D perhaps TRBD1 (5 bases). V was pared by 6 bases and J by 6 bases, with 12 bases between. CDR1 is ENHRY, CDR2 SYGVKD, per germline. The CDR3 runs 14 residues. The CDR3 DNA follows: TGTGCCATCAGGCGGGGGGAGGGTAATTCACCCCTCCACTTT. Amino acid sequence: CAIRRGEGNSPLHF.

V and J are TRBV6-5 and TRBJ2-7; 7 bases agree with TRBD1. Per the germline V gene, CDR1 is MNHEY and CDR2 is SVGAGI. The CDR3 spans 13 residues. Unmatched junction bases numbered 4, after V lost 4 bases and J lost 4 bases. The CDR3 DNA sequence: TGTGCCAGCAGTTCCCAGGGACAGTACGAGCAGTACTTC. It yields the protein CASSSQGQYEQYF.

The chain has TRBV6-1 and TRBJ1-3, with D unresolved. The CDR3 length is 11 residues. Trimming took off 7 bases at V and 4 bases at J, with 5 bases between the two ends. Germline V CDR1 and CDR2: MNHNS, SASEGT. The CDR3 region is CASMRGNTIYF. The CDR3 DNA is TGTGCCAGCATGCGGGGAAACACCATATATTTT.

This sequence joins TRBV28 and TRBJ2-7; 12 nucleotides agree with TRBD1. Germline V lookup: CDR1 MDHEN, CDR2 SYDVKM. This CDR3 has 15 amino acids. Germline trimming cut 4 bases from V and 5 bases from J; bases unmatched to any gene: 6. CDR3 region: CASSSPGQGADEQYF. As DNA, the CDR3 is TGTGCCAGCAGTTCACCGGGACAGGGGGCGGACGAGCAGTACTTC.